One sample yielded the 32 T cell receptor beta chains listed below, sequenced in a study of T cell responses to AZD1222 COVID-19 vaccine. Libraries were prepared by immunoSEQ multiplex PCR; TCRdb keeps only in-frame clonotypes and omits some of them. Among approximately 120,000 clones, 75% to 90% were seen once, and the ten largest hold less than 5.5%. The sequencing used peripheral blood, collected 28 days after the second AZD1222 dose. Receptors originate from an adult who received the AZD1222 COVID-19 vaccine.

This chain connects TRBV5-6 to TRBJ1-4; tentatively, D is TRBD1 (5 bases). The germline V gene has CDR1 SGHDT and CDR2 YYEEEE. The CDR3 runs to 16 residues. The V end was cut by 4 bases, the J end by 8 bases, with 21 bases between. CDR3 in DNA: TGTGCCAGCAGCGGAGGTCCGGGGCTTGGTATGGAAAAACTGTTTTTT. This sequence encodes CASSGGPGLGMEKLFF.

The rearrangement links TRBV29-1 to TRBJ1-2; no reliable D call. Germline V gene data show CDR1 as SQVTM and CDR2 as ANQGSEA. V was shortened by 3 bases and J by 1 base, with 6 bases between the two germline ends. The CDR3 extends over 12 amino acids. The CDR3 protein is CSVDLLNYGYTF. The CDR3 DNA reads TGCAGCGTTGACTTGCTTAACTATGGCTACACCTTC.

The chain is built from TRBV4-1 and TRBJ2-5, with D perhaps given as TRBD1 or TRBD2 (5 bases each). Germline CDR1 and CDR2: MGHRA and YSYEKL. The V and J ends lost 1 base and 2 bases respectively, with 14 bases between them. CDR3 length equals 16 residues. In DNA form, the CDR3 reads TGCGCCAGCAGCCAAGCTTACCTAGAGGGGCAAGAGACCCAGTACTTC. Its translation is CASSQAYLEGQETQYF.

The DNA of the CDR3 is TGCGCCAGCAGCCGAGACAGGTACCAAGAGACCCAGTACTTC. Translation: CASSRDRYQETQYF. The gene calls are TRBV5-1 and TRBJ2-5; D is perhaps TRBD1 (6 bases). The CDR3 consists of 14 residues. The V end lost 4 bases, the J end lost 0 bases, and 10 bases lay between the germline ends. CDR1 is SGHRS and CDR2 is YFSETQ in the germline V gene.

This clone was observed once. The gene calls are TRBV6-5 and TRBJ1-1; unclear D gene. The germline V gene encodes CDR1 MNHEY and CDR2 SVGAGI. There are 13 residues in the CDR3. With 0 bases removed from V and 11 bases from J, the gap between germline ends came to 13 bases. As DNA, the CDR3 is TGTGCCAGCAGTTACTCGATAGGGCAGATGGCTTTCTTT. Amino acids: CASSYSIGQMAFF.

The V gene is TRBV10-1, the J gene TRBJ2-3; 7 nucleotides agree with TRBD1. Germline V gene lookup returns CDR1 WNHNN and CDR2 SYGVQD (reference sequence). Trimming took 8 bases from V and 2 from J; bases not matched to a gene: 4. This CDR3 comprises 13 residues. The CDR3 sequence: CASRDRHTDTQYF. The CDR3 DNA is TGCGCCAGCCGGGACAGACACACAGATACGCAGTATTTT.

This clone was recorded only once. The gene calls are TRBV19 and TRBJ1-5; D gene unclear. Trimming removed 5 bases from V and 0 bases from J, with 8 bases in between. Germline V gene data show CDR1 as LNHDA and CDR2 as SQIVND (reference sequence). This CDR3 is built from 14 residues. Here the CDR3 reads CASSPSDSNQPQHF. CDR3 DNA sequence: TGTGCCAGTAGTCCGAGCGATAGCAATCAGCCCCAGCATTTT. The full variable domain, rest sourced from reference TRBV19 and TRBJ1-5, is DGGITQSPKYLFRKEGQNVTLSCEQNLNHDAMYWYRQDPGQGLRLIYYSQIVNDFQKGDIAEGYSVSREKKESFPLTVTSAQKNPTAFYLCASSPSDSNQPQHFGDGTRLSIL.

This clone has a single count. J is TRBJ2-7 and V is TRBV5-6; D remains unclear. The CDR3 spans 14 residues. Trimming pared 7 bases from V and 0 bases from J, leaving 14 bases between. The germline CDR1 and CDR2 sequences are SGHDT and YYEEEE. The chain's CDR3 is CASAKGFSSYEQYF. The DNA for the CDR3 is TGTGCCAGCGCTAAAGGTTTCAGCTCCTACGAGCAGTACTTC.

J is TRBJ1-5 and V is TRBV28; tentative D call: TRBD1 (6 bases). The CDR3 has 15 residues. V gave up 6 bases and J gave up 4 bases, with 16 bases separating them. Per germline, CDR1 MDHEN and CDR2 SYDVKM. The CDR3 bases are TGTGCCAGCAGACCCCAGGGGCCCGTTAATCAGCCCCAGCATTTT. The encoded protein is CASRPQGPVNQPQHF.

The chain employs TRBV6-5 and TRBJ2-3; maybe TRBD1 (5 bases). Trimming pared 5 bases from V and 8 bases from J, leaving 17 bases between. CDR3 length: 14 amino acids. CDR1 and CDR2 (germline): MNHEY, SVGAGI. The CDR3 sequence is CASSQVPKGATQYF. Here the CDR3 DNA reads TGTGCCAGCAGTCAGGTCCCTAAAGGGGCTACGCAGTATTTT.

V usage is TRBV4-1 and J usage is TRBJ2-1; D gene ambiguous. With 0 bases removed from V and 3 bases from J, the gap between germline ends came to 12 bases. The CDR3 length is 16 residues. CDR1 is MGHRA and CDR2 is YSYEKL in the germline V gene. The CDR3 loop reads CASSQDAATHYNEQFF. The DNA for the CDR3 is TGCGCCAGCAGCCAAGACGCCGCGACACACTACAATGAGCAGTTCTTC.

CDR3 sequence: CASSPGVGDFTDTQYF. The CDR3 nucleotides are TGCGCCAGCAGCCCGGGAGTTGGGGATTTCACAGATACGCAGTATTTT. This chain connects TRBV5-1 to TRBJ2-3, with TRBD2 as a possible D gene (6 bases). V was shortened by 4 bases and J by 2 bases, with 17 bases between the two germline ends. Germline values: CDR1 SGHRS, CDR2 YFSETQ. The CDR3 is made up of 16 amino acids.

The chain is built from TRBV6-2 or TRBV6-3 and TRBJ1-4; D is perhaps TRBD1 (5 bases). Germline loops: CDR1 MNHEY, CDR2 SVGEGT. This CDR3 contains 16 residues. The ends were cut back, 5 bases at V and 2 bases at J, with 15 bases in the middle. DNA of the CDR3: TGTGCCAGCAGTGAGGGGCCCGGGGTGACTAATGAAAAACTGTTTTTT. Translating it yields CASSEGPGVTNEKLFF.

V gene TRBV4-3 combines with J gene TRBJ2-6; 7 nucleotides line up with TRBD1. The V segment lost 6 bases and the J segment 0 bases; nucleotides outside the gene matches: 8. The CDR3 length is 17 residues. Germline CDR1 reads LGHNA; CDR2 reads YSLEER. In DNA, the CDR3 is TGCGCCAGCAGTTACGCACAGGGGAGCTCTGGGGCCAACGTCCTGACTTTC. It is translated as CASSYAQGSSGANVLTF.

J is TRBJ2-2 and V is TRBV6-1; either TRBD1 or TRBD2 may fit D (5 bases each). Trimming took 1 base from V and 6 from J, leaving 24 bases between them. From germline, CDR1 is MNHNS and CDR2 SASEGT. The CDR3 is 19 amino acids. CDR3 region: CASSEGIRYSGLEAGELFF. The CDR3 DNA reads as TGTGCCAGCAGTGAAGGAATTCGGTACTCAGGGTTGGAGGCCGGGGAGCTGTTTTTT.

V gene TRBV5-5 combines with J gene TRBJ1-2; D perhaps matches TRBD1 (5 bases). V lost 2 bases to trimming and J lost 2 bases, with 10 bases between them. The V gene's germline CDR1 is SGHKS and CDR2 YYEKEE (reference sequence). This CDR3 has 14 residues. The CDR3 coding sequence is TGTGCCAGCAGCTTCCGACAGACCAACTATGGCTACACCTTC. It codes for CASSFRQTNYGYTF.

The genes are TRBV9 and TRBJ1-3, with 7 bases fitting TRBD1. In germline, CDR1 is SGDLS, CDR2 YYNGEE. The CDR3 is 16 amino acids. With 4 bases clipped from V and 4 bases from J, the junction kept 11 bases outside the gene matches. The CDR3 here is CASSPADRAGGNTIYF. The CDR3 DNA sequence: TGTGCCAGCAGCCCCGCCGACAGGGCAGGCGGAAACACCATATATTTT.

The rearrangement links TRBV21-1 to TRBJ1-5. TRBV21-1 is a known pseudogene. This CDR3 spans 16 amino acids. CDR3 residues: CASSEEDKHSNQPQHF. The CDR3 bases are TGTGCCAGCAGCGAGGAGGACAAGCATAGCAATCAGCCCCAGCATTTT.

The chain couples TRBV6-5 to TRBJ1-5; D unresolved. The CDR3 contains 12 residues. Germline loops: CDR1 MNHEY, CDR2 SVGAGI. V lost 6 bases and J 6 bases, leaving 9 bases between the germline ends. The chain's CDR3 is CASRNPGQPQHF. The CDR3 DNA sequence: TGTGCCAGCAGAAACCCGGGTCAGCCCCAGCATTTT.

The sample holds a few counts of this clone. This chain joins TRBV5-1 and TRBJ2-7; perhaps D is TRBD1 or TRBD2 (5 bases each). CDR3 length equals 15 residues. Germline-derived CDR1 and CDR2 are SGHRS and YFSETQ. The V end lost 4 bases, the J end lost 2 bases, and 16 bases lay between the germline ends. CDR3 in amino acids: CASSPTGRVTYEQYF. CDR3 bases: TGCGCCAGCAGCCCAACGGGACGCGTAACCTACGAGCAGTACTTC.

This sequence joins TRBV5-4 and TRBJ2-7; D might be TRBD2 (6 bases). The CDR3 sequence is 15 residues long. V shed 6 bases and J shed 1 base, with 17 bases lying between them. Germline-derived CDR1 and CDR2 are SGHNT and YYREEE (reference sequence). CDR3 region: CASMSAGVGSYEQYF. The CDR3 coding sequence is TGTGCCAGCATGTCAGCGGGCGTTGGATCCTACGAGCAGTACTTC.

This clone showed up just a few times. The chain is built from TRBV9 and TRBJ1-4, with TRBD1 identical over 9 bases. Germline assignment: CDR1 SGDLS and CDR2 YYNGEE. The CDR3 covers 15 residues. V dropped 1 base and J dropped 8; count of bases not matched to a gene: 6. The CDR3 DNA follows: TGTGCCAGCAGCGTATCCGGGACAGGGACCGAAAAACTGTTTTTT. Translation gives CASSVSGTGTEKLFF.

The chain employs TRBV3-1 (or the pseudogene TRBV3-2) and TRBJ1-3; D is unclear. Trimming took off 2 bases at V and 4 bases at J, with 12 bases between the two ends. CDR3 size: 15 residues. Per the germline V gene, CDR1 is LGHDT and CDR2 is YNNKEL (reference sequence). CDR3: CASSQHSPKGNTIYF. CDR3 coding DNA: TGTGCCAGCAGCCAACACAGCCCCAAAGGAAACACCATATATTTT.

The chain employs TRBV30 and TRBJ1-5, with 7 positions matching TRBD1. J lost 2 bases, V lost 0 bases, and 13 bases had no gene match. CDR1 and CDR2 from the germline V gene are GTSNPN and SVGIG (reference sequence). The CDR3 covers 18 residues. Here the CDR3 DNA reads TGTGCCTGGAGTGTCCTATTCCACAGGGGAAGGGGCAATCAGCCCCAGCATTTT. Encoded protein: CAWSVLFHRGRGNQPQHF.

This sequence joins TRBV19 and TRBJ1-1; D is possibly TRBD1 (5 bases). V lost 7 bases, J lost 1 base, and 16 bases lay in between. CDR1 and CDR2 from the germline V gene are LNHDA and SQIVND (reference sequence). The CDR3 loop spans 15 amino acids. The CDR3 protein is CASTDWGERNTEAFF. DNA for the CDR3: TGTGCCAGTACTGATTGGGGGGAGAGGAACACTGAAGCTTTCTTT.

The genes are TRBV4-1 and TRBJ2-3; maybe TRBD2 (7 bases). The V gene lost 6 bases and the J gene lost 2 bases, with 15 bases spanning the gap. This CDR3 has 15 residues. Per the germline V gene, CDR1 is MGHRA and CDR2 is YSYEKL. CDR3 bases: TGCGCCAGCAGTTACGGGGGGCCTTCCACAGATACGCAGTATTTT. It yields the protein CASSYGGPSTDTQYF.

This chain uses TRBV12-3 or TRBV12-4 with TRBJ1-5, with D uncertain. V lost 5 bases and J 3 bases, leaving 8 bases between the germline ends. The length of the CDR3 is 13 residues. CDR3 amino acids: CASSTLSNQPQHF. CDR3 bases: TGTGCCAGCAGTACGCTCTCCAATCAGCCCCAGCATTTT.

The rearrangement uses TRBV29-1 and TRBJ1-1; the D is unclear. V lost 7 bases to trimming and J lost 0 bases, with 15 bases between them. CDR1 SQVTM and CDR2 ANQGSEA come from the germline V gene. This CDR3 contains 14 residues. Written as DNA, the CDR3 is TGCAGCGCCGAGGCAGCTGCTATGAACACTGAAGCTTTCTTT. Translated: CSAEAAAMNTEAFF. The full variable domain, completed using reference TRBV29-1 and TRBJ1-1, is SAVISQKPSRDICQRGTSLTIQCQVDSQVTMMFWYRQQPGQSLTLIATANQGSEATYESGFVIDKFPISRPNLTFSTLTVSNMSPEDSSIYLCSAEAAAMNTEAFFGQGTRLTVV.

The chain carries TRBV28 and TRBJ1-2; perhaps TRBD1 as D (5 bases). Germline CDR1 reads MDHEN; CDR2 reads SYDVKM. The V end was cut by 5 bases, the J end by 7 bases, with 14 bases between. The CDR3 runs 13 residues. As DNA, the CDR3 is TGTGCCAGCAGTCTAGGACATTTGGGTGGCTACACCTTC. It yields the protein CASSLGHLGGYTF.

The chain couples TRBV30 to TRBJ2-7, with D tentatively TRBD2 (6 bases). Germline lookup yields CDR1 GTSNPN and CDR2 SVGIG (reference sequence). Deletions cut 3 bases from V and 9 bases from J, with 18 bases between. The CDR3 spans 13 residues. CDR3 sequence reads: CAWSGDGAGGQYF. The CDR3 nucleotides are TGTGCCTGGAGCGGGGACGGGGCCGGGGGGCAGTACTTC.

The chain carries TRBV28 and TRBJ2-2; D gene unclear. Germline V lookup: CDR1 MDHEN, CDR2 SYDVKM. This CDR3 contains 13 residues. V was cut by 8 bases and J by 2 bases, with 9 bases left in between. CDR3 coding DNA: TGTGCCAGCGGCTCTCTTAACACCGGGGAGCTGTTTTTT. Translating gives CASGSLNTGELFF.

The V call is TRBV29-1, the J call TRBJ2-7; 10 nucleotides match TRBD1. The CDR3 runs 12 residues. CDR1 is SQVTM, CDR2 ANQGSEA, per germline. V lost 4 bases to trimming and J lost 8 bases; unmatched junction nucleotides: 5. The CDR3 sequence: CSVVVDRGKQYF. CDR3 coding DNA: TGCAGCGTTGTAGTGGACAGGGGGAAGCAGTACTTC.